These T cell receptor beta chains were read from a single sample in a study of cytomegalovirus exposure and HLA in healthy donors. Method: immunoSEQ multiplex PCR; TCRdb's copy keeps in-frame clones and lacks some. The sample lists approximately 110,000 clones; 60% to 85% were seen once. Sequencing used PBMCs. The receptors were sampled from a female donor in good health and CMV-seropositive. CDR3s include the opening cysteine and the closing phenylalanine or tryptophan. A D gene is named only where the DNA matches it firmly. Clone size, where shown, is once, few, many, or a class for clones that have expanded.

>TRBJ2-3|NA|NA|TRBV11-2
CASSLGGADTQYF
TGTGCCAGCAGCTTAGGAGGAGCAGATACGCAGTATTTT
>TRBJ1-1|NA|TRBD1|TRBV7-9
CASSGQGIGTFF
TGTGCCAGCAGCGGACAGGGTATTGGGACTTTCTTT
>TRBJ1-1|NA|NA|TRBV11-2
CASSLDRRGTEAFF
TGTGCCAGCAGCTTAGACAGGCGTGGGACTGAAGCTTTCTTT
>TRBJ2-5|NA|NA|TRBV11-2
CASSSSGETQYF
TGTGCCAGCAGCTCCTCAGGGGAGACCCAGTACTTC
>TRBJ1-4|NA|TRBD1|TRBV19
CASSGQGANEKLFF
TGTGCCAGTAGTGGGCAGGGGGCTAATGAAAAACTGTTTTTT
>TRBJ2-1|NA|TRBD2|TRBV10-1
CASSESVASGRYNEQFF
TGCGCCAGCAGTGAGTCAGTGGCTAGCGGTAGATACAATGAGCAGTTCTTC
>TRBJ2-7|NA|TRBD2|TRBV12-5
CASGAGPQYEQYF
TGTGCTAGTGGAGCGGGACCGCAGTACGAGCAGTACTTC
>TRBJ2-7|NA|TRBD2|TRBV6-6
CATVQREGGVYEQYF
TGTGCCACCGTCCAACGGGAGGGCGGGGTCTACGAGCAGTACTTC
>TRBJ1-2|NA|NA|TRBV30
CAWRGRTSTNYGYTF
TGTGCCTGGAGAGGTAGGACATCTACTAACTATGGCTACACCTTC
>TRBJ1-1|NA|NA|TRBV6-6
CASRSQKNTEAFF
TGTGCCAGCAGATCACAGAAGAACACTGAAGCTTTCTTT
>TRBJ2-1|NA|TRBD1|TRBV5-1
CASSLRTGNGNEQFF
TGCGCCAGCAGCTTGAGGACAGGGAATGGGAATGAGCAGTTCTTC
>TRBJ2-7|NA|NA|TRBV21-1
CAKMTGLAGDEQYF
TGTGCCAAAATGACCGGACTAGCGGGCGACGAGCAGTACTTC
>TRBJ2-6|few|NA|TRBV10-1
CASSQGGVSGANVLTF
TGCGCCAGCAGCCAAGGGGGGGTGTCTGGGGCCAACGTCCTGACTTTC
>TRBJ2-5|NA|TRBD1|TRBV11-2
CASSFDRGMEETQYF
TGTGCCAGCAGCTTCGACAGGGGGATGGAGGAGACCCAGTACTTC